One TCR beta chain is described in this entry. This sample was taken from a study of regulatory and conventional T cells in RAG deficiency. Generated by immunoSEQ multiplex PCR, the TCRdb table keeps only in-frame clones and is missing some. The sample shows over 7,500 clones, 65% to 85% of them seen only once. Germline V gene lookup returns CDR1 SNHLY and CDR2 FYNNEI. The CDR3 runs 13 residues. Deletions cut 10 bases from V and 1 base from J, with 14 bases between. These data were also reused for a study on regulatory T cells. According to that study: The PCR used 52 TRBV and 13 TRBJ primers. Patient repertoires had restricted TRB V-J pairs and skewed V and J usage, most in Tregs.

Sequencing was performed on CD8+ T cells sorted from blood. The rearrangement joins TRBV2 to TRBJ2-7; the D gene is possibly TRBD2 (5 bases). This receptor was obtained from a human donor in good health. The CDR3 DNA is TGTGCCACGGAAGGAGGTTCGTCCTACGAGCAGTACTTC. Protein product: CATEGGSSYEQYF.